One and the same sample provided the 9 T cell receptor beta chains below, sequenced in a study of CD8 T cells in Susac syndrome. The RNA input was roughly 0.45 to 1 ug, and it was reverse transcribed with random hexamers. TCRdb re-derived calls from the immunoSEQ multiplex PCR reads in MiXCR, one entry per CDR3 protein. Of around 150,000 distinct CDR3 sequences listed, approximately 95% are singletons. The sequenced material came from CD4+ T cells from PBMCs. These receptors came from a human donor with multiple sclerosis.

On this clonotype: At one end, the junction sequence differs from germline, possibly due to a read error. The chain carries TRBV20-1 and TRBJ2-4; a possible D gene is TRBD2 (6 bases). CDR3 size: 11 residues. Germline values: CDR1 DFQATT, CDR2 SNEGSKA (reference sequence). CDR3 bases: TGCAGTGCCCCAGGGACTTCGAAGCACCACTTC. Protein sequence: CSAPGTSKHHF.

The chain recombines TRBV27 with TRBJ2-7; 7 bases fit TRBD2. J lost 2 bases, V lost 2 bases, and 3 bases had no gene match. CDR1 is MNHEY and CDR2 is SMNVEV in the germline V gene (reference sequence). CDR3 length: 14 residues. CDR3 DNA: TGTGCCAGCAGTTTACAGCGGGGCCCCTACGAGCAGTACTTC. Translation: CASSLQRGPYEQYF.

The chain has TRBV5-1 and TRBJ2-7; no clear D gene. Germline CDR1 SGHRS, CDR2 YFSETQ. Trimming shortened V by 3 bases and J by 2 bases, and 9 bases separated the two germline ends. The CDR3 totals 13 residues. CDR3 coding DNA: TGCGCCAGCAGCTCAGGACGGACCTACGAGCAGTACTTC. This gives the protein CASSSGRTYEQYF.

DNA for the CDR3: TGTGCCAGCAGCTTAGGTACAGCTCAACTCTATGGCTACACCTTC. This translates into CASSLGTAQLYGYTF. The rearrangement joins TRBV5-6 to TRBJ1-2, with D unresolved. Germline lookup yields CDR1 SGHDT and CDR2 YYEEEE. This CDR3 has 15 amino acids. Trimming stripped 2 bases from V and 4 bases from J, with 15 bases between.

V gene TRBV20-1 combines with J gene TRBJ2-7, with TRBD2 matching 7 bases. The CDR3 runs to 14 residues. The V and J ends lost 4 bases and 2 bases, in that order; junction bases with no gene match: 8. CDR1 and CDR2 from the germline V gene are DFQATT and SNEGSKA (reference sequence). This CDR3 reads CSAKGGTVTYEQYF. The CDR3, as DNA: TGCAGTGCTAAGGGAGGGACGGTCACCTACGAGCAGTACTTC.

V usage is TRBV20-1 and J usage is TRBJ2-3; possible D gene TRBD2, 5 bases. This CDR3 comprises 16 residues. CDR1 is DFQATT and CDR2 is SNEGSKA in the germline V gene (reference sequence). V lost 6 bases and J lost 6, with 25 bases in between. CDR3 DNA: TGCAGTGCCACCCCAGGCCGGCGGGCACACGCGGATACGCAGTATTTT. Amino acids: CSATPGRRAHADTQYF.

This rearrangement joins TRBV7-2 to TRBJ2-7; tentative D call: TRBD2 (7 bases). Germline V CDR1 and CDR2: SGHTA, FQGNSA. Between the trimmed V and J ends, which lost 5 bases and 5 bases, there was a span of 16 bases. CDR3 length equals 14 residues. The CDR3 reads CASSLRGGAHEQYF. As DNA, the CDR3 is TGTGCCAGCAGCCTTAGGGGGGGGGCACACGAGCAGTACTTC.

The chain carries TRBV30 and TRBJ2-2, with TRBD1 matching 7 bases. The germline V gene has CDR1 GTSNPN and CDR2 SVGIG (reference sequence). Losses at the gene ends were 6 bases for V and 0 bases for J; bases not matched to a gene: 10. This CDR3 region has 16 residues. CDR3 DNA sequence: TGTGCCTGCCCCCGGGACAGCCCTTCGAACACCGGGGAGCTGTTTTTT. Its protein product is CACPRDSPSNTGELFF.

V usage is TRBV25-1 and J usage is TRBJ2-1, with TRBD2 identical over 7 bases. The CDR3 has 14 amino acids. Germline V gives CDR1 MGHDK, CDR2 SYGVNS. J gave up 2 bases and V 6 bases, and 4 bases lay outside the gene matches. The CDR3 is CASRVAGAYNEQFF. CDR3 sequence (DNA): TGTGCCAGCAGAGTGGCGGGAGCCTACAATGAGCAGTTCTTC.